Presented here are 9 T cell receptor beta chains from one specimen sequenced in a study of blood T cell repertoires in COVID-19. Clones were sequenced by immunoSEQ multiplex PCR, and TCRdb holds only the in-frame ones, with some missing. This table has about 200,000 clones, nearly 90% appearing once. Sequenced material: peripheral blood. These receptors all come from a woman in her thirties or forties who had recovered from COVID-19.

This chain uses TRBV5-1 with TRBJ2-1; 10 nucleotides align to TRBD1. V shed 5 bases and J 5 bases; nucleotides not matched to a gene: 4. The CDR3 is 14 amino acids. Germline CDR1 and CDR2: SGHRS and YFSETQ. CDR3 loop: CASRTGGSNNEQFF. The CDR3 nucleotides read TGCGCCAGCAGGACAGGGGGCTCTAACAATGAGCAGTTCTTC. The full variable domain, rest sourced from reference TRBV5-1 and TRBJ2-1, is KAGVTQTPRYLIKTRGQQVTLSCSPISGHRSVSWYQQTPGQGLQFLFEYFSETQRNKGNFPGRFSGRQFSNSRSEMNVSTLELGDSALYLCASRTGGSNNEQFFGPGTRLTVL.

The V and J genes are TRBV6-6 and TRBJ2-5; TRBD2 matches at 9 bases. V dropped 0 bases and J dropped 7; count of bases not matched to a gene: 9. The CDR3 totals 16 residues. Germline CDR1 and CDR2: MNHNY and SVGAGI (reference sequence). This CDR3 reads CASSYSQAGGGLTQYF. The CDR3 DNA follows: TGTGCCAGCAGTTACTCGCAGGCGGGGGGGGGATTGACCCAGTACTTC.

This clone was recorded a few times. In DNA form, the CDR3 reads TGTGCCAGCAGGGAGGGACAGGGGGACGGACCCCTCCACTTT. Translating gives CASREGQGDGPLHF. V is TRBV28 and J is TRBJ1-6; TRBD1 agrees at 11 bases. Germline V gene sequence: CDR1 MDHEN, CDR2 SYDVKM. The CDR3 loop spans 14 amino acids. V lost 6 bases and J lost 12; bases outside the gene matches: 7.

At least ten counts were recorded for this clone. The genes are TRBV7-9 and TRBJ2-2; possibly TRBD1 for D (6 bases). Looked up from germline, CDR1 is SEHNR and CDR2 is FQNEAQ (reference sequence). The V end lost 5 bases, the J end lost 5 bases, and 21 bases lay between the germline ends. CDR3 length equals 17 residues. The DNA for the CDR3 is TGTGCCAGCAGCCCCAATCAGGGGCAGGGCGGGACCGGGGAGCTGTTTTTT. This sequence encodes CASSPNQGQGGTGELFF.

In this sample, this clone turned up a few times. V usage is TRBV19 and J usage is TRBJ1-3, with 7 bases matching TRBD1. Germline assignment: CDR1 LNHDA and CDR2 SQIVND (reference sequence). This CDR3 is built from 17 residues. Trimming took 8 bases from V and 0 from J; bases not matched to a gene: 13. The DNA of the CDR3 is TGTGCCAGTCGTCGGGACAGCTTAACTATCTCTGGAAACACCATATATTTT. This codes for CASRRDSLTISGNTIYF.

The genes are TRBV11-2 and TRBJ2-7; 13 bases line up with TRBD2. V was clipped by 5 bases and J by 2 bases; unmatched bases: 12. The CDR3 length is 18 residues. Germline V CDR1 and CDR2: SGHAT, FQNNGV. CDR3 sequence reads: CASSPPGLAGNVPYEQYF. CDR3 coding DNA: TGTGCCAGCAGCCCTCCGGGACTAGCGGGAAATGTACCCTACGAGCAGTACTTC. Full variable domain (outside the CDR3, taken from reference TRBV11-2 and TRBJ2-7): EAGVAQSPRYKIIEKRQSVAFWCNPISGHATLYWYQQILGQGPKLLIQFQNNGVVDDSQLPKDRFSAERLKGVDSTLKIQPAKLEDSAVYLCASSPPGLAGNVPYEQYFGPGTRLTVT.

The chain recombines TRBV2 with TRBJ2-3; 7 nucleotides agree with TRBD1. Germline assignment: CDR1 SNHLY and CDR2 FYNNEI. Unmatched junction bases numbered 6, after V lost 6 bases and J lost 6 bases. This CDR3 has 13 residues. The DNA for the CDR3 is TGTGCCAGCAGCCTTGGGACAGTGGATACGCAGTATTTT. Protein: CASSLGTVDTQYF.

The chain employs TRBV5-5 and TRBJ2-7, with D maybe TRBD2 (6 bases). The V gene's germline CDR1 is SGHKS and CDR2 YYEKEE (reference sequence). This CDR3 comprises 16 residues. The V and J ends lost 4 bases and 2 bases respectively, with 19 bases between them. CDR3 in DNA: TGTGCCAGCAGCATGGCGGAGGGTATCTTTCCCTACGAGCAGTACTTC. It specifies CASSMAEGIFPYEQYF.

This chain links TRBV12-3 or TRBV12-4 with TRBJ1-1; D is possibly TRBD1 (6 bases). Trimming pared 6 bases from V and 7 bases from J, leaving 12 bases between. This CDR3 has 12 residues. The CDR3 DNA follows: TGTGCCAGCAGCAACAGGGACGGTGAAGCTTTCTTT. Translation: CASSNRDGEAFF.